Listed here are 3 T cell receptor beta chains from one sample, sequenced in a study of tumor-infiltrating lymphocytes in primary liver carcinoma. Bulk tissue was left unsorted, and RNA and DNA were co-extracted from about 20-30 mg of it. Priming with a constant-region primer yielded TCR beta cDNA from around 0.45 ug total RNA. Three-round nested multiplex PCR performed with slightly modified ARM-PCR produced the TCR beta libraries. The first two PCR rounds used TRBV1-TRBV30 primers with a Cbeta primer, around 10 cycles each. TCRdb itself ran the multiplex PCR reads through MiXCR, one entry per CDR3 protein. The table lists about 44,000 distinct CDR3 sequences, roughly 73% of them singletons, with around 41% in the top ten. Sequencing input: tumor-adjacent normal liver tissue. Every receptor here comes from a woman aged 30 to 39 with primary liver carcinoma and hepatitis B virus infection.

A note on this clonotype: A read error may produce the germline difference seen at one junction end. This chain uses TRBV6-5 with TRBJ2-5; TRBD2 matches at 12 bases. There are 18 residues in the CDR3. Looked up from germline, CDR1 is MNHEY and CDR2 is SVGAGI. In DNA form, the CDR3 reads TGTGCCAGTAGTTACTCGGGACTAGCGGGCCATAACCGAGAGACCAAGTACTTC. It encodes CASSYSGLAGHNRETKYF.

This clonotype has only a few counts. Possible read error: a much larger clone is one base away. This chain connects TRBV5-1 to TRBJ2-3, with a possible D match to TRBD2 (6 bases). The CDR3 covers 15 residues. In germline, CDR1 is SGHRS, CDR2 YFSETQ. The CDR3 here is CVSSFQGGRTDTQYF. As DNA, the CDR3 is TGCGTCAGCAGCTTCCAGGGAGGTCGCACAGATACGCAGTATTTT.

About this clonotype itself: Germline is not matched at one junction end, which may reflect a read error. The chain uses TRBV20-1 and TRBJ2-7, with a weak D call TRBD2 (6 bases). The CDR3 consists of 12 residues. CDR1 and CDR2 from the germline V gene are DFQATT and SNEGSKA (reference sequence). Written as DNA, the CDR3 is TGCAGTGCTCGGGACTTAACAAACGAGCGGTACTTC. It yields the protein CSARDLTNERYF.